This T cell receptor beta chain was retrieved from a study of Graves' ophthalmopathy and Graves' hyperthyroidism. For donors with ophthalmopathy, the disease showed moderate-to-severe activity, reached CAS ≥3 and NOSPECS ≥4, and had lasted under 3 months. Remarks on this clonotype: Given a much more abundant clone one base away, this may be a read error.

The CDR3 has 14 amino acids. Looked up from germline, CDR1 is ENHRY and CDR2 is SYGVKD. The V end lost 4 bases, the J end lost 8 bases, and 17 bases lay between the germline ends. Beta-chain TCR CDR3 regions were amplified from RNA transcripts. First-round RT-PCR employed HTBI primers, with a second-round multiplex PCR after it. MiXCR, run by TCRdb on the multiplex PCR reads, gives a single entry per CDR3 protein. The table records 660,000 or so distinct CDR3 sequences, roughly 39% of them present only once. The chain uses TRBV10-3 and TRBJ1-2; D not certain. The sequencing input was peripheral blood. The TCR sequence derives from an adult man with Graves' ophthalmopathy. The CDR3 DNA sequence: TGTGCCATCAGTGGGTCAGGCGGGGAGAACGGCTACACCTTC. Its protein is CAISGSGGENGYTF.